The rows below give T cell receptor beta chains drawn from one sample of a study of T-cell memory formation after mild COVID-19. TCRdb re-called the 5' RACE reads through MiXCR, storing one row per CDR3 protein. This table has 380,000 or so distinct CDR3 sequences, 13% to 15% appearing once. Sequences were obtained from PBMCs or a T cell subset sorted from them (not recorded which). The receptor set was obtained from a man between 18 and 29 years old who had mild COVID-19 (a few samples of this study predate the infection). Cell type and time point are not known. Both conserved end residues are part of each CDR3. The order of the fields is J gene, D gene, clone size, V gene, CDR3 protein, CDR3 DNA. D genes are given only for firm matches. Clone size appears in some rows only: once, few, many, or a class for an expanded clone.

TRBJ2-1 | NA | few | TRBV12-3/TRBV12-4 | CASSLIRGGSEQFF | TGTGCCAGCAGTTTAATACGGGGCGGGTCTGAGCAGTTCTTC
TRBJ2-1 | NA | NA | TRBV18 | CASSPSSSSYNEQFF | TGTGCCAGCTCACCTTCTTCGAGCTCCTACAATGAGCAGTTCTTC
TRBJ2-4 | NA | few | TRBV7-2 | CASSLGTDSFLDF | TGTGCCAGCAGCTTAGGGACCGACAGTTTCCTTGACTTC
TRBJ1-1 | NA | few | TRBV6-5 | CASSRIKGTEAFF | TGTGCCAGCAGTAGAATCAAGGGAACTGAAGCTTTCTTT
TRBJ1-3 | NA | few | TRBV12-3/TRBV12-4 | CASSLMGTGNTIYF | TGTGCCAGCAGTTTGATGGGTACTGGAAACACCATATATTTT
TRBJ2-4 | TRBD2 | NA | TRBV7-2 | CASSLTLAGEGSGNIQYF | TGTGCCAGCAGCTTGACGCTAGCGGGGGAAGGGTCCGGGAACATTCAGTACTTC
TRBJ2-3 | TRBD2 | NA | TRBV5-1 | CASSLGGAGSSDTQYF | TGCGCCAGCAGCTTGGGGGGAGCGGGGTCATCAGATACGCAGTATTTT
TRBJ2-3 | NA | few | TRBV18 | CASSRGTDTDTQYF | TGTGCCAGCTCCCGAGGGACCGACACAGATACGCAGTATTTT
TRBJ2-3 | TRBD1 | NA | TRBV18 | CASSSRQGGRTQYF | TGTGCCAGCTCCTCGCGACAGGGGGGTCGGACGCAGTATTTT
TRBJ2-7 | NA | NA | TRBV29-1 | CSVVARYEHEQYF | TGCAGCGTTGTGGCCAGGTATGAACACGAGCAGTACTTC
TRBJ2-3 | TRBD2 | NA | TRBV12-3/TRBV12-4 | CASSFSSGRDTQYF | TGTGCCAGCAGTTTCTCCAGCGGGAGGGATACGCAGTATTTT
TRBJ1-3 | NA | NA | TRBV30 | CAWSSGLGNTIYF | TGTGCCTGGAGTTCCGGGCTGGGAAACACCATATATTTT
TRBJ2-3 | TRBD2 | NA | TRBV6-5 | CASSYRSGGRTDTQYF | TGTGCCAGCAGTTACCGTAGCGGGGGGCGCACAGATACGCAGTATTTT
TRBJ2-5 | NA | NA | TRBV24-1 | CATSDFGGYQETQYF | TGTGCCACCAGTGATTTCGGCGGATACCAAGAGACCCAGTACTTC